This section outlines one T cell receptor beta chain sequence together with its context. Its antigen is unknown. A junction boundary mismatches the germline segment, possibly from a read error. This entry comes from a study of a mutant IDH1 vaccine in newly diagnosed glioma. About the research overall: Treated patients, around 60% male and roughly 40% female, averaged about 40 years of age. Standard pretreatment was either radiotherapy, temozolomide, or, for most, radiochemotherapy with temozolomide. Study outcomes and limitations: Among all patients, vaccine-induced immune responses occurred in about 93%.

Germline V gene data show CDR1 as SGHTA and CDR2 as FQGNSA. CDR3 length: 12 residues. Time point indicated: baseline, week 1 (first vaccination visit). Sample treatment: pre-vaccination baseline after standard-of-care therapy. Data came from immunoSEQ multiplex PCR; TCRdb stores just in-frame clones and leaves some out. Of over 30,000 clones detected, about three quarters appear once; the ten largest clones hold roughly 10%. This sample comprised peripheral blood mononuclear cells (PBMCs), obtained from a glioma patient treated with radiotherapy, temozolomide or both. The receptor was derived from a man aged 50 or older with glioma. Some clones in this sample may be carry-over from other donors' samples. This rearrangement joins TRBV7-2 to TRBJ1-1; D may be TRBD1 (5 bases). The CDR3 DNA is TGTGCCAGCAGCTTAGAAACCGGGACGGGGGTCTTT. Translation: CASSLETGTGVF. Using reference TRBV7-2 and TRBJ1-1 for the parts outside the CDR3, the full variable domain is GAGVSQSPSNKVTEKGKDVELRCDPISGHTALYWYRQSLGQGLEFLIYFQGNSAPDKSGLPSDRFSAERTGGSVSTLTIQRTQQEDSAVYLCASSLETGTGVFGQGTRLTVV.